These 10 T cell receptor beta chains originate from one sample sequenced in a study of beta chain features in type 1 diabetes (dated by TCRdb to the late 2010s). Library prep was done by the immunoSEQ multiplex PCR assay. The High Capacity cDNA Reverse Transcription Kit was used to reverse transcribe all of the isolated RNA, meaning that expressed TCRB transcripts were what got sequenced. This immuneACCESS table, as held by TCRdb, lists in-frame sequences with V and J called but not all clones. Of the missing ones, under half trace to an unresolved V gene in checked studies; the others have no known cause. For this sample the table gives more than 95,000 clones, of which 15% to 20% were detected only once. Of the sample, about 2.4% falls within the top ten clones. Results and caveats for the whole study, not just this receptor: In all four CD4+ subsets, TCRB CDR3 length was moderately but significantly shorter in type 1 diabetes patients.

These receptors have no identified antigens. The sequenced sample was central memory CD4+ T cells from blood. The receptors were sampled from a young man with type 1 diabetes.

This clone was detected only a few times. This may stem from a read error, because a much larger clone lies one nucleotide away. The chain uses TRBV28 and TRBJ1-1; 7 positions agree with TRBD1. Germline V gives CDR1 MDHEN, CDR2 SYDVKM. The J segment lost 0 bases and the V segment lost 6 bases, leaving 1 base of the junction unmatched. The CDR3 is 13 residues long. CDR3 amino acids: CASRGTVNTEAFF. CDR3 coding DNA: TGTGCCAGCAGAGGGACAGTGAACACTGAAGCTTTCTTT.

This clone was seen repeatedly, ten times or more. The V gene is TRBV29-1, the J gene TRBJ2-3; no reliable D call. Trimming took off 0 bases at V and 6 bases at J, with 7 bases between the two ends. CDR3 length: 12 residues. CDR1 SQVTM and CDR2 ANQGSEA come from the germline V gene. CDR3: CSVEEAGDTQYF. In nucleotides, the CDR3 is TGCAGCGTTGAAGAAGCCGGGGATACGCAGTATTTT.

The chain combines TRBV5-1 with TRBJ1-3; maybe TRBD1 (6 bases). Germline loops: CDR1 SGHRS, CDR2 YFSETQ. Trimming shortened V by 0 bases and J by 2 bases, and 9 bases separated the two germline ends. This CDR3 region has 15 residues. CDR3 nucleotide sequence: TGCGCCAGCAGCTTGGTAGGGGGGACTGGAAACACCATATATTTT. It codes for CASSLVGGTGNTIYF.

CDR3 nucleotide sequence: TGCGCCAGCAGCGGACGATTGGGAAGAAGTCGAGGGAGCTCCTACGAGCAGTACTTC. Its protein is CASSGRLGRSRGSSYEQYF. This chain joins TRBV4-1 and TRBJ2-7, with D possibly being TRBD2 (5 bases). V lost 5 bases and J 0 bases, leaving 26 bases between the germline ends. The CDR3 runs to 19 residues. Germline loops: CDR1 MGHRA, CDR2 YSYEKL.

This clone was seen at least ten times. V is TRBV6-5 and J is TRBJ1-2, with D unclear. The germline gives CDR1 MNHEY, CDR2 SVGAGI. The ends were cut back, 5 bases at V and 4 bases at J, with 11 bases in the middle. The CDR3 sequence is 13 residues long. CDR3 loop: CASSTPRGYGYTF. The CDR3 DNA follows: TGTGCCAGCAGTACACCGAGAGGCTATGGCTACACCTTC.

The chain has TRBV9 and TRBJ1-1, with 12 bases that match TRBD1. The CDR3 sequence is 18 residues long. After removal of 2 bases from V and 0 bases from J, the junction contained 8 bases not matched to a gene. In germline, CDR1 is SGDLS, CDR2 YYNGEE. CDR3 sequence: CASSVTTGTGGMNTEAFF. The CDR3 bases are TGTGCCAGCAGCGTGACTACCGGGACAGGGGGCATGAACACTGAAGCTTTCTTT.

This clone was seen just once. The genes are TRBV5-4 and TRBJ1-6; 10 bases agree with TRBD1. V shed 0 bases and J 10 bases; nucleotides not matched to a gene: 7. The CDR3 consists of 16 residues. Germline CDR1 reads SGHNT; CDR2 reads YYREEE (reference sequence). CDR3 loop: CASSLGAGQGGSPLHF. The CDR3 DNA follows: TGTGCCAGCAGCTTGGGTGCAGGACAGGGGGGGTCACCCCTCCACTTT.

This clone showed up just once. V and J are TRBV5-1 and TRBJ1-2; 10 positions match TRBD1. Germline V gene data show CDR1 as SGHRS and CDR2 as YFSETQ. This CDR3 has 15 amino acids. Trimming at V came to 7 bases and at J to 4 bases, leaving 10 bases not matched to a gene. CDR3 sequence reads: CASGTGTGAAYGYTF. CDR3 nucleotides: TGCGCCAGCGGAACCGGGACAGGGGCGGCCTATGGCTACACCTTC.

The rearrangement joins TRBV29-1 to TRBJ2-5; 12 positions agree with TRBD1. CDR1 SQVTM and CDR2 ANQGSEA come from the germline V gene. CDR3 size: 15 residues. V was pared by 6 bases and J by 5 bases, with 10 bases of the junction left unmatched. This CDR3 is CSVAGTGGYRETQYF. Here the CDR3 DNA reads TGCAGCGTCGCAGGGACAGGGGGCTACCGGGAGACCCAGTACTTC.

This clone appeared a few times. This chain connects TRBV21-1 to TRBJ1-1; TRBD1, the table's D call, lacks a check against the DNA. TRBV21-1 is a documented pseudogene. The CDR3 length is 14 residues. In nucleotides, the CDR3 is TGTGCCAGCAGCAAAGCGGGCATTAACACTGAAGCTTTCTTT. Translation gives CASSKAGINTEAFF.